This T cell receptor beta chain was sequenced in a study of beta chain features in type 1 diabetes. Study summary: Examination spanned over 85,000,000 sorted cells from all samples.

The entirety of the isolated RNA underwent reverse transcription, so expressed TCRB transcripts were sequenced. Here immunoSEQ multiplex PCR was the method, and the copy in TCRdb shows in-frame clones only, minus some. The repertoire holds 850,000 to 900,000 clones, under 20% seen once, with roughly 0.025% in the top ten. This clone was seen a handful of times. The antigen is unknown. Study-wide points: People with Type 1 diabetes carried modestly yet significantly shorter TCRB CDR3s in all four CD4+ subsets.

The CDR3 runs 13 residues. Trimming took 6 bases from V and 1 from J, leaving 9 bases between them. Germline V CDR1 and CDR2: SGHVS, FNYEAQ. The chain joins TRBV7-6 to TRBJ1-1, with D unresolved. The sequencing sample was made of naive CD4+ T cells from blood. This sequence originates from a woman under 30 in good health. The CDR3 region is CASSIDGNTEAFF. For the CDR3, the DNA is TGTGCCAGCAGTATTGACGGGAACACTGAAGCTTTCTTT.